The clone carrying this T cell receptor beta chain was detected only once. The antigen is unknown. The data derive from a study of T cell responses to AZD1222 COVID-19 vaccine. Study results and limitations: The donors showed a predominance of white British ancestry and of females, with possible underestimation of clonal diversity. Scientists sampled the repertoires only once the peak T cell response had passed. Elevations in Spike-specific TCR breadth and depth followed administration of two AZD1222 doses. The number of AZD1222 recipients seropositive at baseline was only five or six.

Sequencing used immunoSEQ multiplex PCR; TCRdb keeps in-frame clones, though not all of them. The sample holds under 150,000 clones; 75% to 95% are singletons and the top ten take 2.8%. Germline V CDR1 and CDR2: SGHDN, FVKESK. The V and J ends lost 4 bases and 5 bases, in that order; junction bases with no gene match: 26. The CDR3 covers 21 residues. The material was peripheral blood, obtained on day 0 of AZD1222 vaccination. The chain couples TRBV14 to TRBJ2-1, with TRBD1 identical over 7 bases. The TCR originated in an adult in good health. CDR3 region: CASSPSCPPGQPEPLDNEQFF. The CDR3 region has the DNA TGTGCCAGCAGCCCCTCCTGCCCACCGGGACAGCCGGAACCTCTCGACAATGAGCAGTTCTTC.